Presented here are 10 T cell receptor beta chains from one specimen sequenced in a study of blood T cell repertoires in COVID-19. The method was immunoSEQ multiplex PCR; TCRdb's version includes in-frame clones alone and lacks a portion of them. In the table there are 250,000 to 300,000 clones, approximately 83% of which are singletons. The material sequenced was PBMCs or T cells enriched from blood (not recorded which). The receptors were sampled from a woman between 45 and 65 years old who had recovered from COVID-19.

The DNA for the CDR3 is TGCGCCAGCAGCCCCCGCCCTAGCGGGAGGATGGATGAGCAGTTCTTC. Protein product: CASSPRPSGRMDEQFF. This sequence joins TRBV5-1 and TRBJ2-1, with TRBD2 matching 11 bases. The CDR3 runs to 16 residues. Trimming at V came to 4 bases and at J to 8 bases, leaving 11 bases not matched to a gene. Germline CDR1 reads SGHRS; CDR2 reads YFSETQ.

V gene TRBV28 combines with J gene TRBJ2-7; D uncertain. CDR1 and CDR2 from the germline V gene are MDHEN and SYDVKM. The ends were cut back, 5 bases at V and 3 bases at J, with 8 bases in the middle. The length of the CDR3 is 12 residues. CDR3 residues: CASSIRSYEQYF. The CDR3 DNA reads TGTGCCAGCAGTATCCGCAGCTACGAGCAGTACTTC.

The chain recombines TRBV2 with TRBJ2-3; D not certain. Germline CDR1 SNHLY, CDR2 FYNNEI. The CDR3 spans 15 residues. The V end lost 4 bases, the J end lost 6 bases, and 17 bases lay between the germline ends. Written as DNA, the CDR3 is TGTGCCAGCAGTGGATTTTCAGCGTTCCAGGATACGCAGTATTTT. It translates to CASSGFSAFQDTQYF.

This chain uses TRBV6-1 with TRBJ1-5, with 8 bases matching TRBD1. V shed 3 bases, J shed 6 bases, and the junction held 4 bases outside the gene matches. Germline V gives CDR1 MNHNS, CDR2 SASEGT. The CDR3 runs 14 residues. CDR3 DNA: TGTGCCAGCAGTGACAGGGGGCGATCTCAGCCCCAGCATTTT. As protein: CASSDRGRSQPQHF.

This clone has a handful of counts. Other DNA sequences in this specimen translate into the identical CDR3. The V and J genes are TRBV9 and TRBJ1-6, with 8 bases identical to TRBD1. J gave up 7 bases and V 0 bases, and 3 bases lay outside the gene matches. The CDR3 is 15 residues long. CDR1 SGDLS and CDR2 YYNGEE come from the germline V gene. The CDR3 DNA sequence: TGTGCCAGCAGCGTAGCGGGACAGGACAATTCACCCCTCCACTTT. This encodes CASSVAGQDNSPLHF.

The genes are TRBV10-2 and TRBJ2-5; TRBD2 might be the D (6 bases). Germline V gene data show CDR1 as WSHSY and CDR2 as SAAADI. The CDR3 totals 14 residues. Trimming took off 4 bases at V and 0 bases at J, with 9 bases between the two ends. In DNA form, the CDR3 reads TGCGCCAGCAGTGGCGCGGGGAACCAAGAGACCCAGTACTTC. The encoded protein is CASSGAGNQETQYF.

V gene TRBV13 combines with J gene TRBJ1-1; D remains ambiguous. This CDR3 is 18 amino acids long. Germline V lookup: CDR1 PRHDT, CDR2 FYEKMQ (reference sequence). Trimming pared 1 base from V and 0 bases from J, leaving 18 bases between. CDR3 nucleotide sequence: TGTGCCAGCAGCTTAGTTACCCCATTCGGGGAGATGAACACTGAAGCTTTCTTT. This encodes CASSLVTPFGEMNTEAFF.

The rearrangement uses TRBV7-9 and TRBJ2-7, with D possibly matching TRBD1 (5 bases). Germline V gene sequence: CDR1 SEHNR, CDR2 FQNEAQ (reference sequence). This CDR3 contains 17 residues. Deletions cut 5 bases from V and 3 bases from J, with 23 bases between. The CDR3: CASSKDTWAASVYEQYF. Here the CDR3 DNA reads TGTGCCAGCAGCAAGGACACCTGGGCAGCGTCGGTCTACGAGCAGTACTTC.

The chain recombines TRBV5-1 with TRBJ2-3, with D possibly matching TRBD1 (5 bases). Germline V lookup: CDR1 SGHRS, CDR2 YFSETQ. V gave up 3 bases and J gave up 0 bases, with 11 bases separating them. The CDR3 extends over 15 amino acids. The CDR3 protein is CASSSLRQSTDTQYF. The CDR3 DNA reads as TGCGCCAGCAGCTCCTTACGACAGAGCACAGATACGCAGTATTTT.

This clone occurred once. The chain recombines TRBV3-1 (or the pseudogene TRBV3-2) with TRBJ1-5; D not certain. V was trimmed by 4 bases and J by 1 base, leaving 8 bases between them. Germline CDR1 and CDR2: LGHDT and YNNKEL (reference sequence). The CDR3 runs to 14 residues. As DNA, the CDR3 is TGTGCCAGCAGCCCCTCTCTCAGCAATCAGCCCCAGCATTTT. Translated, it gives CASSPSLSNQPQHF.